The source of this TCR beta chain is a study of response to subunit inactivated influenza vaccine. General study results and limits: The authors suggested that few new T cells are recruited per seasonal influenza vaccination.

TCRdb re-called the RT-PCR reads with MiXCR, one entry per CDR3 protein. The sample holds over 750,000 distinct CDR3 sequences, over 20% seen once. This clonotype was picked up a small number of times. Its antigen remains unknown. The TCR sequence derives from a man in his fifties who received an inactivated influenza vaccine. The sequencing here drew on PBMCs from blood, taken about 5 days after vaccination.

CDR3 DNA sequence: TGTGCCAGCAGCTTAGCTGCCAGGGCGAACACCGGGGAGCTGTTTTTT. Encoded protein: CASSLAARANTGELFF. V and J are TRBV7-2 and TRBJ2-2, with TRBD1 as a possible D gene (5 bases). CDR1 and CDR2 from the germline V gene are SGHTA and FQGNSA. The length of the CDR3 is 16 residues. The V end lost 0 bases, the J end lost 0 bases, and 8 bases lay between the germline ends.